Listed below are T cell receptor beta chains from one sample, sequenced in a study of blood T cell repertoires in COVID-19. Sequencing used immunoSEQ multiplex PCR; TCRdb keeps in-frame clones, though not all of them. Of a few hundred thousand clones listed, about 78% were seen once; the top ten hold 7.2%. The sample taken for sequencing was peripheral blood. These receptors all stem from a woman between 65 and 79 years old with acute or convalescent COVID-19. Each CDR3 is given with its conserved first and last residue. The D gene is left open where the match is weak. Not all rows give a size; the values are once, few, many and, for expanded clones, a class.

clone_size,v_call,d_call,j_call,cdr3_aa,cdr3_nt
-,TRBV7-9,-,TRBJ2-7,CASSLGGGSYEQYF,TGTGCCAGCAGCTTAGGGGGCGGCAGCTACGAGCAGTACTTC
-,TRBV7-2,-,TRBJ2-7,CASRPPSRDEQYF,TGTGCCAGCAGACCGCCCAGTCGGGATGAGCAGTACTTC
-,TRBV25-1,-,TRBJ1-6,CASSRQSSYNSPLHF,TGTGCCAGCAGCAGACAGAGCTCCTATAATTCACCCCTCCACTTT
-,TRBV20-1,TRBD1,TRBJ2-7,CSASRTEGQADEQYF,TGCAGTGCTAGTAGAACTGAAGGACAGGCGGATGAGCAGTACTTC
-,TRBV5-1,TRBD2,TRBJ2-3,CASTLSGGSTDTQYF,TGCGCCAGCACCTTAAGCGGGGGTAGCACAGATACGCAGTATTTT
-,TRBV2,-,TRBJ2-5,CASKEGGAMETQYF,TGTGCCAGCAAGGAAGGGGGGGCAATGGAGACCCAGTACTTC
-,TRBV3-1/TRBV3-2,TRBD1,TRBJ1-1,CASSQGQGYRYTEAFF,TGTGCCAGCAGCCAGGGACAGGGATACCGCTACACTGAAGCTTTCTTT
once,TRBV19,TRBD1,TRBJ2-7,CASSIAGTGGAYEQYF,TGTGCCAGTAGTATTGCCGGGACAGGGGGCGCCTACGAGCAGTACTTC
-,TRBV7-3,-,TRBJ2-1,CASSSLQGNEQFF,TGTGCCAGCAGCTCCCTACAGGGCAATGAGCAGTTCTTC
once,TRBV30,-,TRBJ2-7,CAWAKQGRNEQYF,TGTGCCTGGGCCAAGCAGGGTAGGAACGAGCAGTACTTC
few,TRBV18,TRBD1,TRBJ2-7,CASSRTGQTYEQYF,TGTGCCAGCTCACGAACGGGACAGACTTACGAGCAGTACTTC
-,TRBV11-2,TRBD2,TRBJ2-5,CASSLVGAGQETQYF,TGTGCCAGCAGCTTAGTAGGAGCGGGGCAAGAGACCCAGTACTTC
-,TRBV5-1,-,TRBJ2-7,CASSLLDISYEQYF,TGCGCCAGCAGCTTGCTGGACATCTCCTACGAGCAGTACTTC
-,TRBV5-4,-,TRBJ1-5,CASSHYNSNQPQHF,TGTGCCAGCAGCCACTACAACAGCAATCAGCCCCAGCATTTT
-,TRBV11-2,TRBD2,TRBJ2-5,CASSFGAWDYIYF,TGTGCCAGCAGCTTTGGAGCTTGGGACTATATTTACTTC
few,TRBV4-1,-,TRBJ1-5,CASSRGGAVISNQPQHF,TGCGCCAGCAGCCGAGGCGGGGCAGTCATTAGCAATCAGCCCCAGCATTTT
few,TRBV27,TRBD1,TRBJ1-4,CASSLSQGAEKLFF,TGTGCCAGCAGTTTATCGCAGGGGGCTGAAAAACTGTTTTTT
once,TRBV7-6,-,TRBJ1-4,CASSLQATNEKLFF,TGTGCCAGCAGCTTACAGGCAACTAATGAAAAACTGTTTTTT
-,TRBV29-1,-,TRBJ2-7,CSVAVTYEQYF,TGCAGCGTTGCCGTTACTTACGAGCAGTACTTC
-,TRBV10-1,-,TRBJ1-5,CASSERGSQPQHF,TGCGCCAGCAGTGAGAGGGGTAGTCAGCCCCAGCATTTT
-,TRBV5-1,TRBD1,TRBJ1-1,CASRTGGAVESYTEAFF,TGCGCCAGCAGGACAGGGGGCGCGGTGGAAAGCTACACTGAAGCTTTCTTT
-,TRBV3-1/TRBV3-2,-,TRBJ2-3,CASSRGTTRTDTQYF,TGTGCCAGCAGCCGTGGGACAACACGCACAGATACGCAGTATTTT
-,TRBV3-1/TRBV3-2,TRBD2,TRBJ2-1,CASSQEGGGAFNEQFF,TGTGCCAGCAGCCAAGAGGGCGGGGGGGCGTTCAATGAGCAGTTCTTC
-,TRBV27,TRBD2,TRBJ2-5,CASSSRLAGNQETQYF,TGTGCCAGCAGTTCTCGTTTAGCGGGGAACCAAGAGACCCAGTACTTC
few,TRBV10-1,TRBD1,TRBJ2-1,CASTGGSLNEQFF,TGCGCCAGTACAGGGGGATCGCTGAATGAGCAGTTCTTC
-,TRBV18,TRBD2,TRBJ2-3,CASSGAPGLAGEITDTQYF,TGTGCCAGCTCTGGGGCACCGGGACTAGCGGGGGAGATCACAGATACGCAGTATTTT
-,TRBV6-5,TRBD2,TRBJ2-3,CASSYGGLAGTDTQYF,TGTGCCAGCAGTTACGGGGGACTAGCGGGCACAGATACGCAGTATTTT
few,TRBV6-5,-,TRBJ2-7,CASSYGRDYEQYF,TGTGCCAGCAGTTACGGGAGAGACTACGAGCAGTACTTC
-,TRBV15,-,TRBJ2-3,CATSTPRSRTDTQYF,TGTGCCACCAGCACCCCTCGCAGCAGGACAGATACGCAGTATTTT
-,TRBV4-3,-,TRBJ2-7,CASSTRLGPGEQYF,TGCGCCAGCAGCACCCGACTGGGCCCGGGAGAGCAGTACTTC
-,TRBV7-9,-,TRBJ2-1,CASSLAGSYNEQFF,TGTGCCAGCAGCTTGGCGGGGTCTTACAATGAGCAGTTCTTC
-,TRBV3-1/TRBV3-2,-,TRBJ2-5,CASSQDSSRGFETQYF,TGTGCCAGCAGCCAAGATTCGTCGAGGGGGTTTGAGACCCAGTACTTC
-,TRBV10-1,TRBD1,TRBJ1-2,CASSLGQDYGYTF,TGCGCCAGCAGCTTGGGACAGGACTATGGCTACACCTTC
-,TRBV18,TRBD1,TRBJ2-1,CASSPTTGTYNEQFF,TGTGCCAGCTCTCCTACGACAGGGACATACAATGAGCAGTTCTTC
medium-sized,TRBV5-5,TRBD2,TRBJ2-1,CASSTATGSGGFNEQFF,TGTGCCAGCAGCACCGCTACCGGTAGCGGGGGTTTCAATGAGCAGTTCTTC
once,TRBV29-1,TRBD1,TRBJ1-2,CSVGLGQDYGYTF,TGCAGCGTCGGGCTAGGACAGGACTATGGCTACACCTTC
-,TRBV3-1/TRBV3-2,-,TRBJ1-1,CASRTRYTEAFF,TGTGCCAGTAGGACAAGATACACTGAAGCTTTCTTT
-,TRBV2,TRBD2,TRBJ2-3,CASSGGGLAADTQYF,TGTGCCAGCAGTGGGGGTGGTCTAGCGGCAGATACGCAGTATTTT
-,TRBV3-1/TRBV3-2,TRBD2,TRBJ2-7,CASSPPTRLAGLTYEQYF,TGTGCCAGCAGCCCGCCGACCAGACTAGCGGGCCTTACCTACGAGCAGTACTTC
-,TRBV25-1,-,TRBJ1-3,CASSVHSGNTIYF,TGTGCCAGCAGCGTACACTCTGGAAACACCATATATTTT
-,TRBV3-1/TRBV3-2,-,TRBJ2-3,CASSHSRGGADTQYF,TGTGCCAGCAGCCACTCTAGGGGGGGTGCAGATACGCAGTATTTT
-,TRBV6-5,-,TRBJ2-5,CASKPFEATETQYF,TGTGCCAGCAAACCTTTCGAGGCCACGGAGACCCAGTACTTC
-,TRBV19,-,TRBJ1-1,CASRTRQVNTEAFF,TGTGCCAGTAGGACCCGGCAGGTGAACACTGAAGCTTTCTTT
-,TRBV9,TRBD1,TRBJ2-5,CASSTDRAETQYF,TGTGCCAGCAGCACCGACAGGGCTGAGACCCAGTACTTC
-,TRBV18,-,TRBJ2-3,CASSPRDLADTQYF,TGTGCCAGCTCACCTCGAGATCTGGCAGATACGCAGTATTTT
-,TRBV11-3,TRBD2,TRBJ2-3,CASSSHRDYKLSTDTQYF,TGTGCCAGCAGCTCCCACCGGGACTACAAGTTGAGCACAGATACGCAGTATTTT
few,TRBV24-1,-,TRBJ2-3,CATSDFQGGRTDTQYF,TGTGCCACCAGTGATTTCCAGGGTGGGCGCACAGATACGCAGTATTTT
-,TRBV18,-,TRBJ1-3,CASSLRVGASNADTIYF,TGTGCCAGCTCGCTCAGGGTTGGGGCGAGCAATGCGGACACCATATATTTT
-,TRBV19,-,TRBJ2-1,CASSEGPDEGEQFF,TGTGCCAGTAGCGAAGGCCCGGATGAGGGTGAGCAGTTCTTC